The clone carrying this TCR beta chain was detected many times. The antigen remains undetermined. This sample was included in a study of radiation and T cells in renal cell carcinoma. Study-wide background: Nephrectomy followed 15 Gy stereotactic body radiation by 4 weeks.

Study outcomes and limitations: Top tumor clonotypes rose in blood 2 weeks post-radiation, then contracted.

Sample time point: baseline pretreatment blood. Specified treatment: 15 Gy SBRT to primary tumor, nephrectomy 4 weeks later. Blood was sampled at baseline, 2 weeks and 4 weeks after SBRT. The patient's renal cell carcinoma had clear cell pathology. Method: immunoSEQ multiplex PCR; TCRdb's copy keeps in-frame clones and lacks some. The sample yields under 55,000 clones, 75% to 85% seen once. The sequenced sample was blood, obtained from a patient whose treatment included radiotherapy and nephrectomy. This TCR was recovered from a woman in her 70s with renal cell carcinoma.

Here the CDR3 reads CAWSKQGSEAFF. The CDR3 DNA reads as TGTGCCTGGAGTAAACAGGGCTCTGAAGCTTTCTTT. The V and J genes are TRBV30 and TRBJ1-1; a weak D match, TRBD1 (6 bases). Germline V lookup: CDR1 GTSNPN, CDR2 SVGIG (reference sequence). Trimming cost V 2 bases and J 6 bases, with 10 bases left between them. This CDR3 contains 12 residues. The whole variable domain, filled in from reference TRBV30 and TRBJ1-1, reads SQTIHQWPATLVQPVGSPLSLECTVEGTSNPNLYWYRQAAGRGLQLLFYSVGIGQISSEVPQNLSASRPQDRQFILSSKKLLLSDSGFYLCAWSKQGSEAFFGQGTRLTVV.